The 32 T cell receptor beta chains below come from one sample, sequenced in a study of early T cells in non-severe SARS-CoV-2 infection (dated by TCRdb to about 2021). Libraries were prepared through 5' RACE. The sequencer was a NextSeq 500. TCRdb handled the public reads itself, with Q25 trimming in fastp and clone calling in MiXCR, and kept productive beta chains. Rows merge per CDR3 protein into single entries with the most common DNA and genes. The sample table shows some 76,000 distinct CDR3 sequences, and roughly an eighth are seen once. The ten most abundant clones make up about 14% of the sample. Sequencing was performed on whole blood. All receptors come from an adult who was a healthcare worker with PCR-confirmed SARS-CoV-2 infection or an uninfected control (not recorded which).

DNA for the CDR3: TGTGCCAGCAGTTTGGACAGCCCTTACAATGAGCAGTTCTTC. Protein sequence: CASSLDSPYNEQFF. The V call is TRBV6-6, the J call TRBJ2-1, with a tentative D call TRBD1 (6 bases). This CDR3 has 14 residues. The germline gives CDR1 MNHNY, CDR2 SVGAGI (reference sequence). Trimming shortened V by 4 bases and J by 4 bases, and 11 bases separated the two germline ends.

The rearrangement links TRBV6-2 or TRBV6-3 to TRBJ2-5; D call uncertain. Germline-derived CDR1 and CDR2 are MNHEY and SVGEGT. The ends were cut back, 10 bases at V and 0 bases at J, with 18 bases in the middle. CDR3 length equals 15 residues. The CDR3 coding sequence is TGTGCCACCCTGGAAGGCAGGTCGTACCAAGAGACCCAGTACTTC. Translated, it gives CATLEGRSYQETQYF.

The rearrangement joins TRBV29-1 to TRBJ2-6, with D possibly matching TRBD1 (5 bases). The V end was cut by 0 bases, the J end by 0 bases, with 9 bases between. CDR1 is SQVTM, CDR2 ANQGSEA, per germline. The CDR3 sequence is 16 residues long. CDR3 sequence: CSVEDRASSGANVLTF. CDR3 coding DNA: TGCAGCGTTGAAGACAGGGCCAGCTCTGGGGCCAACGTCCTGACTTTC.

This clonotype was found a few times. This chain uses TRBV7-8 with TRBJ2-1; 8 bases are shared with TRBD1. The J segment lost 2 bases and the V segment lost 5 bases, leaving 5 bases of the junction unmatched. The CDR3 covers 15 residues. Germline CDR1 and CDR2: SGHVS and FQNEAQ. In DNA form, the CDR3 reads TGTGCCAGCAGCAATCAGGGGGCCGCCTACAATGAGCAGTTCTTC. Residues: CASSNQGAAYNEQFF.

This clonotype was observed a few times. The chain recombines TRBV18 with TRBJ2-5; D gene ambiguous. CDR1 and CDR2 from the germline V gene are KGHSH and LQKENI. V lost 3 bases and J 1 base, leaving 12 bases between the germline ends. The CDR3 consists of 15 residues. CDR3 region: CASSPKNKAQETQYF. CDR3 nucleotide sequence: TGTGCCAGCTCACCTAAAAATAAGGCCCAAGAGACCCAGTACTTC. Drawing the rest from reference TRBV18 and TRBJ2-5, the complete variable domain is NAGVMQNPRHLVRRRGQEARLRCSPMKGHSHVYWYRQLPEEGLKFMVYLQKENIIDESGMPKERFSAEFPKEGPSILRIQQVVRGDSAAYFCASSPKNKAQETQYFGPGTRLLVL.

This clonotype has only a few counts. The chain couples TRBV3-1 to TRBJ1-3; D gene ambiguous. The CDR3 totals 15 residues. Germline CDR1 is LGHDT and CDR2 is YNNKEL (reference sequence). Trimming removed 4 bases from V and 0 bases from J, with 10 bases in between. The CDR3 reads CASSRSRTSGNTIYF. DNA for the CDR3: TGTGCCAGCAGCCGAAGCAGGACCTCTGGAAACACCATATATTTT.

J is TRBJ2-5 and V is TRBV28, with D tentatively TRBD1 (6 bases). The CDR3 runs 14 residues. The ends were cut back, 5 bases at V and 2 bases at J, with 12 bases in the middle. Germline CDR1 is MDHEN and CDR2 is SYDVKM. The CDR3 region is CASSTDRLQETQYF. Here the CDR3 DNA reads TGTGCCAGCAGTACCGACAGGCTTCAAGAGACCCAGTACTTC. Complete variable domain (other parts from reference TRBV28 and TRBJ2-5): DVKVTQSSRYLVKRTGEKVFLECVQDMDHENMFWYRQDPGLGLRLIYFSYDVKMKEKGDIPEGYSVSREKKERFSLILESASTNQTSMYLCASSTDRLQETQYFGPGTRLLVL.

This clonotype showed up many times. This chain uses TRBV7-2 with TRBJ1-5; the D is unclear. CDR1 and CDR2 from the germline V gene are SGHTA and FQGNSA. V shed 5 bases and J shed 2 bases, with 13 bases lying between them. The CDR3 covers 15 residues. For the CDR3, the DNA is TGTGCCAGCAGCGCCGGGAGGCGTGGCAATCAGCCCCAGCATTTT. Its translation is CASSAGRRGNQPQHF.

The chain joins TRBV12-3 or TRBV12-4 to TRBJ2-2, with D tentatively TRBD1 (5 bases). The V end lost 5 bases, the J end lost 0 bases, and 13 bases lay between the germline ends. The length of the CDR3 is 16 residues. The CDR3 here is CASSTVRDSNTGELFF. Here the CDR3 DNA reads TGTGCCAGCAGTACCGTCAGGGATTCGAACACCGGGGAGCTGTTTTTT.

The V call is TRBV28, the J call TRBJ2-5; D call uncertain. This CDR3 is 11 amino acids long. V shed 6 bases and J shed 5 bases, with 7 bases lying between them. Germline V lookup: CDR1 MDHEN, CDR2 SYDVKM. CDR3 amino acids: CASRDGETQYF. Here the CDR3 DNA reads TGTGCCAGCAGGGACGGTGAGACCCAGTACTTC.

The chain recombines TRBV5-5 with TRBJ1-5, with D unclear. Trimming shortened V by 4 bases and J by 9 bases, and 17 bases separated the two germline ends. Germline values: CDR1 SGHKS, CDR2 YYEKEE (reference sequence). The CDR3 runs to 14 residues. The chain's CDR3 is CASSPGRPDRPQHF. The CDR3 DNA reads TGTGCCAGCAGCCCCGGACGGCCCGATCGGCCCCAGCATTTT.

This clonotype was recorded a few times. This chain connects TRBV6-1 to TRBJ2-1; possibly TRBD1 or TRBD2 for D (5 bases each). CDR1 and CDR2 from the germline V gene are MNHNS and SASEGT. V was shortened by 6 bases and J by 8 bases, with 23 bases between the two germline ends. CDR3 length equals 16 residues. CDR3 residues: CASRAQQTLRGDEQFF. The CDR3 coding sequence is TGTGCCAGCAGGGCCCAGCAGACTCTAAGAGGGGATGAGCAGTTCTTC.

This clonotype was observed at least ten times. The chain links TRBV21-1 to TRBJ1-2; no check of the table's D call, TRBD1, against the DNA was made. TRBV21-1 is a known pseudogene. This CDR3 region has 16 residues. CDR3 residues: CASSKEGAGRLYGYTF. The CDR3, as DNA: TGTGCCAGCAGCAAAGAGGGCGCAGGAAGACTCTATGGCTACACCTTC.

This rearrangement joins TRBV20-1 to TRBJ2-3; D is unclear. The germline gives CDR1 DFQATT, CDR2 SNEGSKA (reference sequence). Trimming cost V 3 bases and J 7 bases, with 20 bases left between them. The CDR3 covers 15 residues. The CDR3 protein is CSASPVGAPGNTQYF. CDR3 DNA sequence: TGCAGTGCTAGCCCAGTGGGTGCCCCCGGCAATACGCAGTATTTT.

This clonotype has at least ten counts. This chain joins TRBV6-2 or TRBV6-3 and TRBJ2-7; TRBD2 aligns across 10 bases. V dropped 7 bases and J dropped 0; count of bases not matched to a gene: 9. CDR1 is MNHEY, CDR2 SVGEGT, per germline. The CDR3 is made up of 16 amino acids. For the CDR3, the DNA is TGTGCCAGCATTGGAACTAGCGGGGTTAGCTCCTACGAGCAGTACTTC. Its translation is CASIGTSGVSSYEQYF.

This clonotype was counted at least ten times. The chain combines TRBV6-5 with TRBJ1-1; TRBD1 matches at 7 bases. With V trimmed by 3 bases and J by 0 bases, 13 bases remained unmatched. CDR3 length: 18 amino acids. Germline CDR1 is MNHEY and CDR2 is SVGAGI. The CDR3 region has the DNA TGTGCCAGCAGTTATGTCTCGACAGGGCGGGTCGTGAACACTGAAGCTTTCTTT. It yields the protein CASSYVSTGRVVNTEAFF.

This clonotype was picked up a small number of times. The chain has TRBV7-6 and TRBJ1-6; tentatively, D is TRBD1 (5 bases). V dropped 8 bases and J dropped 10 bases, with 15 bases sitting between them. There are 13 residues in the CDR3. Germline lookup yields CDR1 SGHVS and CDR2 FNYEAQ. The CDR3 DNA is TGTGCCAGCCAAGCGAGGGGTTCCTCACCCCTCCACTTT. Encoded protein: CASQARGSSPLHF.

The CDR3 DNA follows: TGTGCCAGCAGCCTAAGAGGGGGGTCAGATACGCAGTATTTT. This encodes CASSLRGGSDTQYF. The rearrangement links TRBV9 to TRBJ2-3; possibly TRBD1 or TRBD2 for D (6 bases each). Deletions cut 4 bases from V and 4 bases from J, with 13 bases between. In germline, CDR1 is SGDLS, CDR2 YYNGEE. CDR3 length equals 14 residues.

This chain links TRBV3-1 with TRBJ1-6; 7 bases match TRBD1. This CDR3 is 15 amino acids long. Germline CDR1 LGHDT, CDR2 YNNKEL (reference sequence). The J segment lost 8 bases and the V segment lost 1 base, leaving 5 bases of the junction unmatched. The CDR3 DNA reads TGTGCCAGCAGCCAAGGGTCAGGGGGACATTCACCCCTCCACTTT. Translated, it gives CASSQGSGGHSPLHF.

In this sample, this clonotype turned up once. A clone one base away is much larger, so this may be a read error. The CDR3 DNA follows: TGTGCCAACAGCCTCCGACAGGGGAGTTCACCCCTCCACTTT. Translating gives CANSLRQGSSPLHF. The chain has TRBV7-9 and TRBJ1-6; TRBD1 matches at 8 bases. This CDR3 region has 14 residues. From germline, CDR1 is SEHNR and CDR2 FQNEAQ (reference sequence).

The rearrangement uses TRBV28 and TRBJ1-6; perhaps TRBD1 as D (6 bases). Germline CDR1 and CDR2: MDHEN and SYDVKM. Trimming removed 5 bases at V and 0 bases at J, with 11 bases between. The CDR3 has 16 residues. The DNA for the CDR3 is TGTGCCAGCAGTGAAAACAGGGACTCCTATAATTCACCCCTCCACTTT. Protein: CASSENRDSYNSPLHF.

The sample holds a few counts of this clonotype. The chain has TRBV5-1 and TRBJ2-7, with D perhaps matching TRBD1 (6 bases). Per germline, CDR1 SGHRS and CDR2 YFSETQ. The CDR3 contains 15 residues. Trimming took off 2 bases at V and 2 bases at J, with 14 bases between the two ends. In DNA, the CDR3 is TGCGCCAGCAGCTTCCTAGGACAGACTACCTACGAGCAGTACTTC. Its translation: CASSFLGQTTYEQYF.

This clonotype was seen only once. J is TRBJ2-3 and V is TRBV7-8; D gene unclear. Germline V gene lookup returns CDR1 SGHVS and CDR2 FQNEAQ. The ends were cut back, 9 bases at V and 0 bases at J, with 13 bases in the middle. The CDR3 is made up of 14 amino acids. CDR3 protein: CASALFSSTDTQYF. CDR3 coding DNA: TGTGCCAGTGCCCTTTTTTCTAGCACAGATACGCAGTATTTT.

This clonotype was seen more than once but under ten times. For the CDR3, the DNA is TGTGCCAGCGACACCCGGCAGGGCTTGGGTTATGGCTACACCTTC. Its protein is CASDTRQGLGYGYTF. This sequence joins TRBV28 and TRBJ1-2; maybe TRBD1 (5 bases). Trimming shortened V by 8 bases and J by 5 bases, and 21 bases separated the two germline ends. From germline, CDR1 is MDHEN and CDR2 SYDVKM. CDR3 length: 15 residues.

This chain connects TRBV7-9 to TRBJ2-2; TRBD1 matches at 8 bases. CDR1 SEHNR and CDR2 FQNEAQ come from the germline V gene (reference sequence). Losses at the gene ends were 5 bases for V and 3 bases for J; bases not matched to a gene: 5. The CDR3 length is 15 residues. DNA for the CDR3: TGTGCCAGCAGCCGTGGACAGGGCTACACCGGGGAGCTGTTTTTT. It codes for CASSRGQGYTGELFF.

This chain's CDR3 is CASSIPTGSNQPQHF. In DNA, the CDR3 is TGTGCCAGTAGTATTCCGACAGGGAGCAATCAGCCCCAGCATTTT. J is TRBJ1-5 and V is TRBV19; 7 bases are a match to TRBD1. Germline CDR1 is LNHDA and CDR2 is SQIVND (reference sequence). The ends lost 3 bases at V and 1 base at J; junction bases unmatched: 3. The CDR3 sequence is 15 residues long.

DNA for the CDR3: TGTGCCAGCAGCTTAAGTAGGGCTAGCCATCCCGGGGAGCTGTTTTTT. Its protein product is CASSLSRASHPGELFF. The chain employs TRBV7-2 and TRBJ2-2; D is possibly TRBD2 (5 bases). Looked up from germline, CDR1 is SGHTA and CDR2 is FQGNSA. V was pared by 2 bases and J by 6 bases, with 16 bases between. The CDR3 sequence is 16 residues long.

This clonotype was counted many times. The chain carries TRBV27 and TRBJ2-5; D is unclear. Trimming took off 5 bases at V and 5 bases at J, with 15 bases between the two ends. The germline V gene has CDR1 MNHEY and CDR2 SMNVEV (reference sequence). CDR3 length: 14 residues. The CDR3 protein is CASSPSGRKETQYF. The CDR3 DNA follows: TGTGCCAGCAGTCCAAGTGGTCGGAAGGAGACCCAGTACTTC.

This clonotype was counted ten times or more. The chain's CDR3 is CASNTGRRGNQPQHF. CDR3 sequence (DNA): TGTGCCAGCAATACGGGGCGCCGGGGCAATCAGCCCCAGCATTTT. The chain recombines TRBV12-3 or TRBV12-4 with TRBJ1-5, with a possible D match to TRBD1 (5 bases). V was clipped by 7 bases and J by 2 bases, with 15 bases between them. The CDR3 spans 15 residues.

In this sample, this clonotype turned up a few times. The chain uses TRBV15 and TRBJ2-5, with 7 bases identical to TRBD1. With 5 bases clipped from V and 4 bases from J, the junction kept 4 bases outside the gene matches. The CDR3 covers 13 residues. The germline V gene encodes CDR1 LNHNV and CDR2 YYDKDF (reference sequence). CDR3 residues: CATSGDSLETQYF. The CDR3 DNA is TGTGCCACCAGCGGGGACAGTCTAGAGACCCAGTACTTC.

This clonotype was detected a few times. The chain uses TRBV7-3 and TRBJ2-2; 9 bases agree with TRBD2. The V gene's germline CDR1 is SGHTA and CDR2 FQGTGA. The V and J ends lost 5 bases and 4 bases, in that order; junction bases with no gene match: 8. CDR3 length equals 16 residues. DNA of the CDR3: TGTGCCAGCAGCGGGCCATATAGCGGGGGCACCGGGGAGCTGTTTTTT. Its translation is CASSGPYSGGTGELFF.

This clonotype occurred a few times. J is TRBJ2-7 and V is TRBV20-1; 9 nucleotides agree with TRBD1. Per germline, CDR1 DFQATT and CDR2 SNEGSKA (reference sequence). The J segment lost 13 bases and the V segment lost 6 bases, leaving 10 bases of the junction unmatched. The CDR3 sequence is 11 residues long. The CDR3 protein is CSAQEGTGPYF. The CDR3 nucleotides read TGCAGTGCCCAGGAGGGGACAGGGCCTTACTTC.